These T cell receptor beta chains were read from a single sample in a study of memory CD4+ T cells and cytomegalovirus serostatus. Some clones are missing from TCRdb's copy, which holds only in-frame ones; the method was immunoSEQ multiplex PCR. The sample contains about 60,000 clones, roughly 80% of which appear only once. The source material was memory CD4+ T cells from blood. The source is an adult in good health and CMV-seronegative. Both conserved end residues are part of each CDR3. A D gene is named only where the DNA matches it firmly. Size is omitted from some rows. Given values are once, few, many or a class for expanded clones.

DNA,CDR3,D,J,size,V
TGTGCCAGTAGTATTTTAGGACAGGGCGGAAAGACCCAGTACTTC,CASSILGQGGKTQYF,TRBD1,TRBJ2-5,NA,TRBV19
TGTGCCAGCTCAGTTAGACAGGAATGGACAGAAAAACTGTTTTTT,CASSVRQEWTEKLFF,NA,TRBJ1-4,NA,TRBV18
TGTGCCAGCAGCACAATTACGGGGATCAGGGGCTACACCTTC,CASSTITGIRGYTF,NA,TRBJ1-2,NA,TRBV6-5
TGTGCCAGCAGCTGGGACAGGCCCTACGAGCAGTACTTC,CASSWDRPYEQYF,TRBD1,TRBJ2-7,once,TRBV5-4
TGTGCCAGTAGTATGCACAGGGATTCACCCCTCCACTTT,CASSMHRDSPLHF,NA,TRBJ1-6,NA,TRBV19
TGCAGCGTTGACTTAGCGACCGGCGGGGATACGCAGTATTTT,CSVDLATGGDTQYF,NA,TRBJ2-3,NA,TRBV29-1
TGTGCCAGCAGGCCCCCAACCGGAACGGCCTACGAGCAGTACTTC,CASRPPTGTAYEQYF,NA,TRBJ2-7,NA,TRBV6-6
TGTGCCAGCAGCCTCCTGAGCGGGCCGAATGAAAAACTGTTTTTT,CASSLLSGPNEKLFF,NA,TRBJ1-4,NA,TRBV14
TGTGCCAGCAAGACCGACAGAGAAGGATGGGTCAATCAGCCCCAGCATTTT,CASKTDREGWVNQPQHF,NA,TRBJ1-5,NA,TRBV9
TGTGCCAGCAGCTTCGGGACTGATAACACTGAAGCTTTCTTT,CASSFGTDNTEAFF,NA,TRBJ1-1,NA,TRBV9
TGTGCCAGCAGTGATGGCGGGGGAGCCTGGTCGGGGACAGATACGCAGTATTTT,CASSDGGGAWSGTDTQYF,TRBD2,TRBJ2-3,NA,TRBV2
TGTGCCAGCTCACCACCGGCCCAGGGGATGGGGAATGAGCAGTTCTTC,CASSPPAQGMGNEQFF,NA,TRBJ2-1,NA,TRBV18
TGTGCCAGCACCTTGGGGGGGCTAAGCAATCAGCCCCAGCATTTT,CASTLGGLSNQPQHF,NA,TRBJ1-5,NA,TRBV5-6
TGCAGCGTCCAGGACAGGCCTCAAGGGAATGAGCAGTTCTTC,CSVQDRPQGNEQFF,TRBD1,TRBJ2-1,NA,TRBV29-1
TGTGCCAGCAGCGTAGTAGCGGGAGGGCACGGTGAGCAGTTCTTC,CASSVVAGGHGEQFF,TRBD2,TRBJ2-1,NA,TRBV9
TGTGCCTGGAGTGTCGGGGGCCAGGGGGAAATCTATGGCTACACCTTC,CAWSVGGQGEIYGYTF,TRBD1,TRBJ1-2,NA,TRBV30
TGCGCCAGCAGCTTCGAGGGGGCGCAGGAGAAGGTGCAGTATTTT,CASSFEGAQEKVQYF,TRBD1,TRBJ2-3,NA,TRBV5-1
TGTGCCAGCAGCCGGCAAGCGGGAGGGCCGAATGAGCAGTTCTTC,CASSRQAGGPNEQFF,TRBD2,TRBJ2-1,NA,TRBV11-2
TGTGCCAGCAGCTTGCCCCTAGCGGGGGGGCCGGGAGATACGCAGTATTTT,CASSLPLAGGPGDTQYF,TRBD2,TRBJ2-3,NA,TRBV5-8
TGCAGCGTTCTGACACTCACAGGGGGTTACACTGAAGCTTTCTTT,CSVLTLTGGYTEAFF,TRBD1,TRBJ1-1,NA,TRBV29-1
TGCGCCAGTAGACTAGCGGGAGGGAACACCGGGGAGCTGTTTTTT,CASRLAGGNTGELFF,TRBD2,TRBJ2-2,NA,TRBV5-1
TGTGCCAGCAGCCCCCAGCCTGGTGATGCGGATACGCAGTATTTT,CASSPQPGDADTQYF,NA,TRBJ2-3,NA,TRBV7-8
TGTGCCAGCACCTTGACAGGACCCAATCAGCCCCAGCATTTT,CASTLTGPNQPQHF,NA,TRBJ1-5,NA,TRBV6-6
TGTGCCAGCAGTGCCCCCGGGACCCCCCCGGGAGAGACCCAGTACTTC,CASSAPGTPPGETQYF,NA,TRBJ2-5,NA,TRBV2
TGTGCCAGCAGTGGGACTAGCTCGGGCGAGCAGTACTTC,CASSGTSSGEQYF,TRBD2,TRBJ2-7,NA,TRBV2
TGCAGCGGTACGACAGGGGGCGCATCTGAAGCTTTCTTT,CSGTTGGASEAFF,TRBD1,TRBJ1-1,NA,TRBV29-1
TGCGCCAGCAGCTTGGGGGACAGGGTCCCAGTTGGCTACACCTTC,CASSLGDRVPVGYTF,TRBD1,TRBJ1-2,NA,TRBV5-1
TGTGCCAGCAGTCAGACAGGGGAAGCTTTCTTT,CASSQTGEAFF,TRBD1,TRBJ1-1,NA,TRBV6-1
TGTGCCAGCTCACCACCGAGCCTTGGGGGTTCACCCCTCCACTTT,CASSPPSLGGSPLHF,NA,TRBJ1-6,NA,TRBV18
TGTGCCAGCAGTTTGTCTAGTCTTAATGAGCAGTTCTTC,CASSLSSLNEQFF,NA,TRBJ2-1,many,TRBV27
TGTGCCTGGAGTGTAGGGGACAGGGGTGTTGAAAAACTGTTTTTT,CAWSVGDRGVEKLFF,TRBD1,TRBJ1-4,NA,TRBV30
TGTGCCAGCAGAACAATACAGGGGTCGGGCCAGCCCCAGCATTTT,CASRTIQGSGQPQHF,TRBD1,TRBJ1-5,NA,TRBV6-5
TGTGCCAGCAGCCAACAGGGGCCTTATGGCTACACCTTC,CASSQQGPYGYTF,TRBD1,TRBJ1-2,NA,TRBV5-4
TGTGCCAGCAGCTCCTTCCGTGCGCGGGGAGGGCAGTACTTC,CASSSFRARGGQYF,NA,TRBJ2-7,NA,TRBV11-2
TGCGCCAGCAGCTTGCCGGGTAAAGGGGGCACCGGGGAGCTGTTTTTT,CASSLPGKGGTGELFF,NA,TRBJ2-2,NA,TRBV5-1
TGTGCCAGTATTCGGACTAGCGGGAGGTTCCTCGGGGAGCTGTTTTTT,CASIRTSGRFLGELFF,TRBD2,TRBJ2-2,NA,TRBV19
TGCGCCAGCAGCTTGGGGCCGGAGGGCACTGAAGCTTTCTTT,CASSLGPEGTEAFF,NA,TRBJ1-1,NA,TRBV5-1
TGTGCCACCCCCCAGGGGAACTCCGGGGAGCTGTTTTTT,CATPQGNSGELFF,NA,TRBJ2-2,NA,TRBV6-1
TGCGCCAGCAGCCAAGCTATTCGGGGGGGGAAGAATGAGCAGTTCTTC,CASSQAIRGGKNEQFF,TRBD2,TRBJ2-1,NA,TRBV4-1
TGTGCCAGCAGCCAAGGGTACTACGAGCAGTACTTC,CASSQGYYEQYF,NA,TRBJ2-7,once,TRBV4-2
TGTGCCAGCAGGACTGACCTAGTTTCCTACGAGCAGTACTTC,CASRTDLVSYEQYF,NA,TRBJ2-7,NA,TRBV2
TGCGCCAGCAGCCGGGACCGACGAGACGAGCAGTACTTC,CASSRDRRDEQYF,NA,TRBJ2-7,few,TRBV5-1
TGCGCCAGCAGCCACCTCAATACTTCACAGGGGACCATTGAAGCTTTCTTT,CASSHLNTSQGTIEAFF,TRBD1,TRBJ1-1,NA,TRBV4-1
TGTGCCAGCAGTTTATCGATGGATCACAATCAGCCCCAGCATTTT,CASSLSMDHNQPQHF,NA,TRBJ1-5,few,TRBV27
TGTGCCAGCAGCTTGGCCGGGACTAGCGGGTTTATAGATACGCAGTATTTT,CASSLAGTSGFIDTQYF,TRBD2,TRBJ2-3,NA,TRBV5-6
TGTGCCAGCAGCTACCTTGCGGGGGGCTCTGGAAACACCATATATTTT,CASSYLAGGSGNTIYF,NA,TRBJ1-3,NA,TRBV7-2